This entry lists 18 T cell receptor beta chains sequenced from one sample in a study of chemoradiotherapy in HPV16-positive cancers. The data were produced by immunoSEQ multiplex PCR, yet TCRdb's version contains in-frame clones alone and is incomplete. The data hold a few hundred clones, with approximately 90% observed a single time. The source material was tumor tissue, sampled from a patient who underwent chemoradiotherapy. The receptors come from a human donor with HPV-associated anogenital cancer.

The CDR3, as DNA: TGTGCCAGCACCCCGGGGGACGGCTCCTACGAGCAGTACTTC. It encodes CASTPGDGSYEQYF. The V gene is TRBV21-1, the J gene TRBJ2-5; the table gives TRBD2 as D, unverified against the DNA. The J call may be incorrect, as the DNA end agrees better with TRBJ2-7. TRBV21-1 has pseudogene status. The CDR3 loop spans 14 amino acids.

The chain links TRBV4-2 to TRBJ2-7; TRBD2 agrees at 8 bases. The V gene's germline CDR1 is LGHNA and CDR2 YNFKEQ. The CDR3 contains 18 residues. After removal of 0 bases from V and 2 bases from J, the junction contained 12 bases not matched to a gene. CDR3 residues: CASSQDRSLAGTAYEQYF. As DNA, the CDR3 is TGTGCCAGCAGCCAAGATCGATCGCTAGCGGGCACAGCCTACGAGCAGTACTTC.

The gene calls are TRBV27 and TRBJ1-4; the D is unclear. This CDR3 region has 14 residues. Germline CDR1 is MNHEY and CDR2 is SMNVEV (reference sequence). Trimming stripped 2 bases from V and 5 bases from J, with 9 bases between. CDR3 DNA sequence: TGTGCCAGCAGTTTAAACGCGGTCAATGAAAAACTGTTTTTT. Residues: CASSLNAVNEKLFF.

This chain links TRBV5-5 with TRBJ1-1; no clear D gene. CDR3 length: 13 residues. V was clipped by 4 bases and J by 3 bases, with 10 bases between them. Germline assignment: CDR1 SGHKS and CDR2 YYEKEE (reference sequence). The CDR3 loop is CASSRTPDTEAFF. DNA for the CDR3: TGTGCCAGCAGCCGAACACCGGACACTGAAGCTTTCTTT.

The chain has TRBV7-3 and TRBJ2-5, with a tentative D call TRBD2 (6 bases). V lost 0 bases and J 5 bases, leaving 16 bases between the germline ends. Germline assignment: CDR1 SGHTA and CDR2 FQGTGA. The CDR3 consists of 16 residues. CDR3 loop: CASSLTGLGGVETQYF. The CDR3 coding sequence is TGTGCCAGCAGCTTAACGGGCCTGGGGGGAGTGGAGACCCAGTACTTC.

The chain recombines TRBV5-1 with TRBJ2-3; D might be TRBD1 or TRBD2, each matching 5 bases. The CDR3 spans 15 residues. The V gene lost 4 bases and the J gene lost 2 bases, with 14 bases spanning the gap. CDR1 is SGHRS, CDR2 YFSETQ, per germline. The CDR3 reads CASSQGDGTTDTQYF. CDR3 coding DNA: TGCGCCAGCAGCCAAGGCGACGGGACCACAGATACGCAGTATTTT.

The rearrangement joins TRBV29-1 to TRBJ2-1; TRBD2 agrees at 7 bases. With V trimmed by 4 bases and J by 0 bases, 3 bases remained unmatched. The CDR3 has 14 amino acids. CDR1 and CDR2 from the germline V gene are SQVTM and ANQGSEA. The DNA of the CDR3 is TGCAGCGTTGTGCGGGGGAGCTCCTACAATGAGCAGTTCTTC. Translating it yields CSVVRGSSYNEQFF.

The V gene is TRBV2, the J gene TRBJ1-2; 8 bases align to TRBD1. J lost 7 bases, V lost 5 bases, and 15 bases had no gene match. CDR3 length equals 16 residues. Germline values: CDR1 SNHLY, CDR2 FYNNEI. The CDR3 loop reads CASSPSRDRTPAGYTF. The CDR3 coding sequence is TGTGCCAGCAGTCCAAGCCGGGACAGGACGCCAGCTGGCTACACCTTC.

This chain links TRBV14 with TRBJ2-3; D is undetermined. Germline V gene data show CDR1 as SGHDN and CDR2 as FVKESK. The CDR3 totals 11 residues. V shed 0 bases and J shed 8 bases, with 3 bases lying between them. CDR3 sequence reads: CASSQEGTQYF. The CDR3, as DNA: TGTGCCAGCAGCCAAGAAGGTACGCAGTATTTT.

The chain links TRBV29-1 to TRBJ2-2; 7 bases align to TRBD2. Trimming cost V 5 bases and J 2 bases; bases outside gene matches: 8. The CDR3 runs 15 residues. Germline V gene sequence: CDR1 SQVTM, CDR2 ANQGSEA. The CDR3 region has the DNA TGCAGCGTTCAGCAAGCGGGGTTTAACACCGGGGAGCTGTTTTTT. It specifies CSVQQAGFNTGELFF.

V gene TRBV15 combines with J gene TRBJ2-1; D is perhaps TRBD1 or TRBD2 (6 bases each). The CDR3 is 14 amino acids. With 4 bases removed from V and 8 bases from J, the gap between germline ends came to 15 bases. The germline V gene encodes CDR1 LNHNV and CDR2 YYDKDF (reference sequence). The CDR3 nucleotides read TGTGCCACCAGCACCGAACTAGGGGGGCATGAGCAGTTCTTC. Its translation: CATSTELGGHEQFF.

The J gene is TRBJ2-7, the V gene TRBV29-1, with unresolved D. This CDR3 spans 13 amino acids. Germline lookup yields CDR1 SQVTM and CDR2 ANQGSEA. The ends were cut back, 7 bases at V and 2 bases at J, with 15 bases in the middle. The CDR3 region has the DNA TGCAGCGCTCTATCGGCCTCCACCTACGAGCAGTACTTC. This encodes CSALSASTYEQYF.

The V gene is TRBV6-6, the J gene TRBJ1-5; D is perhaps TRBD1 (6 bases). Germline assignment: CDR1 MNHNY and CDR2 SVGAGI (reference sequence). The V end lost 6 bases, the J end lost 5 bases, and 11 bases lay between the germline ends. This CDR3 is built from 13 residues. CDR3 loop: CASRTRGYQPQHF. In nucleotides, the CDR3 is TGTGCCAGCAGGACCAGGGGATATCAGCCCCAGCATTTT.

The rearrangement links TRBV5-4 to TRBJ1-1, with 10 bases identical to TRBD1. The CDR3 has 15 amino acids. Germline V gives CDR1 SGHNT, CDR2 YYREEE (reference sequence). V shed 3 bases and J 8 bases; nucleotides not matched to a gene: 10. The CDR3 DNA follows: TGTGCCAGCAGCTCGAAAAGACAGGGGGCCCGCGAAGCTTTCTTT. As protein: CASSSKRQGAREAFF. Full variable domain (outside the CDR3, taken from reference TRBV5-4 and TRBJ1-1): ETGVTQSPTHLIKTRGQQVTLRCSSQSGHNTVSWYQQALGQGPQFIFQYYREEENGRGNFPPRFSGLQFPNYSSELNVNALELDDSALYLCASSSKRQGAREAFFGQGTRLTVV.

The rearrangement links TRBV9 to TRBJ2-1; weak D call: TRBD1 (6 bases). Germline-derived CDR1 and CDR2 are SGDLS and YYNGEE. The V end was cut by 3 bases, the J end by 10 bases, with 20 bases between. The CDR3 is made up of 15 amino acids. The CDR3 reads CASSGRSFMGAEQFF. The CDR3 DNA reads TGTGCCAGCAGCGGACGTAGCTTTATGGGGGCAGAGCAGTTCTTC.

The rearrangement links TRBV19 to TRBJ2-3; 8 positions match TRBD2. V gave up 3 bases and J gave up 7 bases; unmatched junction bases: 6. From germline, CDR1 is LNHDA and CDR2 SQIVND (reference sequence). This CDR3 is built from 14 residues. CDR3 sequence: CASSIVAGLNTQYF. CDR3 nucleotide sequence: TGTGCCAGTAGTATCGTAGCGGGGTTGAATACGCAGTATTTT.

This chain uses TRBV5-1 with TRBJ1-1; TRBD1 is a possible D gene (5 bases). The CDR3 covers 14 residues. Trimming removed 3 bases from V and 1 base from J, with 10 bases in between. CDR1 is SGHRS and CDR2 is YFSETQ in the germline V gene. CDR3 nucleotide sequence: TGCGCCAGCAGCTACGGACACACGAACACTGAAGCTTTCTTT. The encoded protein is CASSYGHTNTEAFF.

The chain is built from TRBV5-1 and TRBJ2-2, with 12 bases aligning to TRBD1. V gave up 3 bases and J gave up 2 bases; unmatched junction bases: 2. The CDR3 is 16 residues long. The V gene's germline CDR1 is SGHRS and CDR2 YFSETQ. The CDR3 region is CASSSGTGGNTGELFF. Written as DNA, the CDR3 is TGCGCCAGCAGCTCCGGGACAGGGGGCAACACCGGGGAGCTGTTTTTT.